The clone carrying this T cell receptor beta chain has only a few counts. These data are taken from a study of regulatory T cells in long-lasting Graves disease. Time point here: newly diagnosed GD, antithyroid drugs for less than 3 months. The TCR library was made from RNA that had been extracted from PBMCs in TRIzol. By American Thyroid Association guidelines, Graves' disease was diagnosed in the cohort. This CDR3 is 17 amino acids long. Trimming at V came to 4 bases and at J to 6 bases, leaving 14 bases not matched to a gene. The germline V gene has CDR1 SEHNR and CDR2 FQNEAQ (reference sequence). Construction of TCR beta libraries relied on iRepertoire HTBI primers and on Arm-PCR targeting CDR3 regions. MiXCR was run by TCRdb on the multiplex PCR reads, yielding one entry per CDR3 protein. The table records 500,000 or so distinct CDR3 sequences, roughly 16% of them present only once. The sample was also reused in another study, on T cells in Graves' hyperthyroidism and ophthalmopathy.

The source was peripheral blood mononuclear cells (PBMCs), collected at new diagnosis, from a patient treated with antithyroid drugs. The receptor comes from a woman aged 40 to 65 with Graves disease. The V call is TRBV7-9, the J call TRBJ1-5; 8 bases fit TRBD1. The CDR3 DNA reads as TGTGCCAGCAGCTCCCACGGACAGGGACTCCTAGGTCAGCCCCAGCATTTT. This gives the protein CASSSHGQGLLGQPQHF.